This T cell receptor beta chain derives from a study of regulatory T cells in long-lasting Graves disease. Trimming removed 7 bases from V and 0 bases from J, with 12 bases in between. The CDR3 consists of 13 residues. Germline CDR1 reads SQVTM; CDR2 reads ANQGSEA. The time point is: newly diagnosed GD, antithyroid drugs for less than 3 months. Researchers made the TCR library from RNA that was extracted from PBMCs. The authors built TCR beta libraries using iRepertoire HTBI primers and Arm-PCR of CDR3 regions. TCRdb reprocessed the multiplex PCR reads via MiXCR and lists one record per CDR3 protein. Here the sample spans roughly 360,000 distinct CDR3 sequences, 12% being singletons. These records were also assigned to another study, of T cells in Graves' hyperthyroidism and ophthalmopathy.

The V gene is TRBV29-1, the J gene TRBJ1-1; weak D call: TRBD1 (6 bases). The source was peripheral blood mononuclear cells (PBMCs), collected at new diagnosis, from a patient treated with antithyroid drugs. This receptor was taken from a woman younger than 35 with Graves disease. Written as DNA, the CDR3 is TGCAGCGCCATAAAGGGGGTGAACACTGAAGCTTTCTTT. It is translated as CSAIKGVNTEAFF. Complete variable domain (other parts from reference TRBV29-1 and TRBJ1-1): SAVISQKPSRDICQRGTSLTIQCQVDSQVTMMFWYRQQPGQSLTLIATANQGSEATYESGFVIDKFPISRPNLTFSTLTVSNMSPEDSSIYLCSAIKGVNTEAFFGQGTRLTVV.